The rows below give T cell receptor beta chains drawn from one sample of a study of T cell changes during pregnancy in multiple sclerosis. The protocol was immunoSEQ multiplex PCR, while the TCRdb copy is restricted to in-frame clones and leaves out a portion. The sample lists around 71,000 clones, around 94% seen once, with over 1% in the top ten. Specimen: peripheral blood, collected in the third trimester of pregnancy. The source of these receptors is a female donor with multiple sclerosis, enrolled in a pregnancy study. Both conserved end residues are part of each CDR3. D genes are given only for firm matches. The listing skips clone size in some rows; elsewhere it reads once, few, many or a size class.

>.|TRBJ2-7|TRBV5-8|.
CASLGSPLYEQYF
TGTGCCAGCCTAGGTTCCCCCCTATACGAGCAGTACTTC
>TRBD1|TRBJ2-3|TRBV6-5|.
CASSRDRLTDTQYF
TGTGCCAGCAGCCGGGACAGGCTGACAGATACGCAGTATTTT
>TRBD1|TRBJ2-1|TRBV7-9|.
CASVGGAGSYNEQFF
TGTGCCAGCGTAGGGGGCGCGGGCTCCTACAATGAGCAGTTCTTC
>.|TRBJ1-4|TRBV6-1|few
CASRLQGSGEKLFF
TGTGCCAGCAGGCTACAGGGCTCTGGTGAAAAACTGTTTTTT
>TRBD2|TRBJ2-5|TRBV19|.
CASQSSLAGGSETQYF
TGTGCCAGTCAGAGTAGTCTAGCGGGAGGGTCAGAGACCCAGTACTTC
>.|TRBJ2-3|TRBV11-2|.
CASSVRTAYLLSTDTQYF
TGTGCCAGCAGCGTAAGGACAGCGTACCTATTAAGCACAGATACGCAGTATTTT
>TRBD2|TRBJ2-1|TRBV6-1|once
CASRETSGGYNEQFF
TGTGCCAGCAGGGAGACTAGCGGGGGGTACAATGAGCAGTTCTTC
>TRBD2|TRBJ2-3|TRBV19|.
CASTSGSGVYTDTQYF
TGTGCCAGTACAAGCGGGAGTGGGGTTTATACAGATACGCAGTATTTT
>.|TRBJ2-1|TRBV18|.
CASSPNLVRAYNEQFF
TGTGCCAGCTCACCGAATTTAGTCCGAGCCTACAATGAGCAGTTCTTC
>TRBD1|TRBJ2-5|TRBV6-5|once
CASSYPRTGGRETQYF
TGTGCCAGCAGTTACCCCAGGACAGGGGGCCGAGAGACCCAGTACTTC
>TRBD1|TRBJ2-1|TRBV2|.
CASQTGAYNEQFF
TGTGCCAGCCAGACAGGGGCTTACAATGAGCAGTTCTTC
>.|TRBJ1-1|TRBV30|.
CALTGTRTEAFF
TGTGCCCTAACAGGGACTAGGACTGAAGCTTTCTTT
>.|TRBJ2-1|TRBV11-3|.
CASSFTRGSSYNEQFF
TGTGCCAGCAGCTTTACTCGGGGGAGCTCCTACAATGAGCAGTTCTTC
>TRBD1|TRBJ1-3|TRBV23-1|.
CASTMRTGRSGNTIYF
TGCGCCAGCACAATGAGGACAGGGAGGTCTGGAAACACCATATATTTT
>TRBD2|TRBJ2-6|TRBV11-3|.
CASSETSGRAFGANVLTF
TGTGCCAGCAGCGAGACTAGCGGGAGGGCCTTCGGGGCCAACGTCCTGACTTTC
>.|TRBJ2-7|TRBV27|once
CASSVDRQYEQYF
TGTGCCAGCAGTGTGGACAGACAATACGAGCAGTACTTC
>.|TRBJ2-4|TRBV2|few
CASSETTLAKNIQYF
TGTGCCAGCAGTGAGACTACCCTAGCCAAAAACATTCAGTACTTC
>.|TRBJ1-1|TRBV30|few
CAWNRDTEAFF
TGTGCCTGGAATCGGGACACTGAAGCTTTCTTT